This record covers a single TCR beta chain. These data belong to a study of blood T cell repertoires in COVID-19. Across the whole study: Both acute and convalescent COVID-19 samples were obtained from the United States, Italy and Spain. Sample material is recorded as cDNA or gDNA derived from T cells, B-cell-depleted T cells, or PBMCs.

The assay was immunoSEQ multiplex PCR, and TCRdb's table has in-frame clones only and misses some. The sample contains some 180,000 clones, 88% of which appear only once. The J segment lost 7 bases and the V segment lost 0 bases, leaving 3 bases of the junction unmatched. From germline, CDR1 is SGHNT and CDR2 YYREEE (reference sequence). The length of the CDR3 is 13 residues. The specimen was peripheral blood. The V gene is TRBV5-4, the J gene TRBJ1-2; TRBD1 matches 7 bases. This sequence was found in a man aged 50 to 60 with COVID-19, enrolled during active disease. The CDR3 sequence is CASSLGQGGGYTF. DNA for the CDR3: TGTGCCAGCAGCTTGGGCCAGGGGGGTGGCTACACCTTC.